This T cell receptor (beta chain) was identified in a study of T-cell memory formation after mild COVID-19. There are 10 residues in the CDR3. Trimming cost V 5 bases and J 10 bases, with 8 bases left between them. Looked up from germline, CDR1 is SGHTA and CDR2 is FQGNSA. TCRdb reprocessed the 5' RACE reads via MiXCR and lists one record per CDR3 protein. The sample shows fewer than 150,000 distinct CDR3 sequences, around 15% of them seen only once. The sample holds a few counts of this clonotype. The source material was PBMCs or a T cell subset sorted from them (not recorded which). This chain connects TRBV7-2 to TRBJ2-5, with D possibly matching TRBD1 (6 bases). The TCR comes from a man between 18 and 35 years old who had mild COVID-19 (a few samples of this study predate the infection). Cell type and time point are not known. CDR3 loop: CASSLGGQYF. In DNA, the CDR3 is TGTGCCAGCAGCCTAGGGGGCCAGTACTTC.